Below, 14 T cell receptor beta chains from the same sample are listed, as sequenced in a study of blood T cells in healthy people across ages. It was with a sample-barcoded 5' primer and a J-beta primer mix that a second PCR of roughly 7 to 12 cycles was run. MiXCR, run by TCRdb on the 5' RACE reads, gives a single entry per CDR3 protein. The sample lists 850,000 to 1,000,000 distinct CDR3 sequences; 45% to 50% were seen once. Sequencing input: blood. These TCRs come from a young man in good health.

The CDR3 DNA reads TGTGCCAGCTCACCGGAGGCGGACTATGGCTACACCTTC. Translating it yields CASSPEADYGYTF. The chain combines TRBV18 with TRBJ1-2, with unresolved D. Germline V CDR1 and CDR2: KGHSH, LQKENI. The CDR3 is made up of 13 amino acids. With 3 bases removed from V and 3 bases from J, the gap between germline ends came to 8 bases.

This clonotype was observed a single time. This rearrangement joins TRBV3-1 to TRBJ2-1; no definite D call. The CDR3 runs to 15 residues. V gave up 0 bases and J gave up 3 bases, with 9 bases separating them. Germline CDR1 LGHDT, CDR2 YNNKEL (reference sequence). In DNA, the CDR3 is TGTGCCAGCAGCCAAGATCTCGATTTCTACAATGAGCAGTTCTTC. This encodes CASSQDLDFYNEQFF.

This clonotype was recorded once. J is TRBJ1-2 and V is TRBV3-1; tentative D call: TRBD1 (6 bases). CDR1 is LGHDT and CDR2 is YNNKEL in the germline V gene (reference sequence). This CDR3 spans 15 amino acids. V was shortened by 1 base and J by 8 bases, with 17 bases between the two germline ends. CDR3 sequence reads: CASSQGPGASGGYTF. In DNA, the CDR3 is TGTGCCAGCAGCCAAGGCCCGGGGGCATCTGGGGGCTACACCTTC.

The CDR3 region is CAITAQGQGYGYTF. The CDR3 nucleotides read TGTGCCATCACCGCACAGGGCCAGGGGTATGGCTACACCTTC. J is TRBJ1-2 and V is TRBV10-3; D may be TRBD1 (6 bases). Germline values: CDR1 ENHRY, CDR2 SYGVKD. Trimming removed 7 bases at V and 5 bases at J, with 17 bases between. CDR3 length: 14 amino acids.

The chain combines TRBV15 with TRBJ1-4; 7 nucleotides agree with TRBD1. Trimming removed 0 bases from V and 5 bases from J; junction bases left unmatched: 3. The length of the CDR3 is 15 residues. Per germline, CDR1 LNHNV and CDR2 YYDKDF (reference sequence). The CDR3 region has the DNA TGTGCCACCAGCAGAGATCAGGGGGGGAATGAAAAACTGTTTTTT. Its protein is CATSRDQGGNEKLFF.

V is TRBV28 and J is TRBJ1-2; possible D gene TRBD1, 5 bases. From germline, CDR1 is MDHEN and CDR2 SYDVKM. The V and J ends lost 6 bases and 10 bases respectively, with 18 bases between them. The CDR3 totals 13 residues. In nucleotides, the CDR3 is TGTGCCAGCAGCGTAGGACAAGTAGGGGACTACACCTTC. As protein: CASSVGQVGDYTF.

The chain carries TRBV19 and TRBJ1-2, with D tentatively TRBD1 (6 bases). Trimming cost V 3 bases and J 4 bases, with 12 bases left between them. Germline V gene data show CDR1 as LNHDA and CDR2 as SQIVND (reference sequence). This CDR3 contains 14 residues. As DNA, the CDR3 is TGTGCCAGTAGTATGGGAAGGGGGATCTATGGCTACACCTTC. Amino acid sequence: CASSMGRGIYGYTF. Using reference TRBV19 and TRBJ1-2 for the parts outside the CDR3, the full variable domain is DGGITQSPKYLFRKEGQNVTLSCEQNLNHDAMYWYRQDPGQGLRLIYYSQIVNDFQKGDIAEGYSVSREKKESFPLTVTSAQKNPTAFYLCASSMGRGIYGYTFGSGTRLTVV.

CDR3 bases: TGCGCCAGCAGCTTGGCCTTAGGGGCATACGAGCAGTACTTC. Translation gives CASSLALGAYEQYF. The chain combines TRBV5-1 with TRBJ2-7, with a tentative D call TRBD1 (5 bases). CDR1 is SGHRS, CDR2 YFSETQ, per germline. The CDR3 has 14 residues. Deletions cut 0 bases from V and 4 bases from J, with 11 bases between.

This sequence joins TRBV27 and TRBJ2-1; 9 bases agree with TRBD1. V dropped 3 bases and J dropped 5; count of bases not matched to a gene: 11. Germline V gives CDR1 MNHEY, CDR2 SMNVEV (reference sequence). The CDR3 totals 17 residues. The CDR3 DNA reads as TGTGCCAGCAGTTTCCCGCTGGACAGGGGAAGTGACAATGAGCAGTTCTTC. This gives the protein CASSFPLDRGSDNEQFF.

This clonotype has at least ten counts. This chain uses TRBV20-1 with TRBJ2-7; 7 positions match TRBD1. J lost 4 bases, V lost 5 bases, and 5 bases had no gene match. Germline V CDR1 and CDR2: DFQATT, SNEGSKA (reference sequence). This CDR3 is 12 amino acids long. The DNA for the CDR3 is TGCAGTGCTGCAGACAGGGAATACGAGCAGTACTTC. It yields the protein CSAADREYEQYF.

The sample holds a few counts of this clonotype. CDR3 amino acids: CASRAPFGAEETQYF. CDR3 DNA: TGTGCCAGCAGGGCCCCGTTTGGCGCCGAAGAGACCCAGTACTTC. The V call is TRBV28, the J call TRBJ2-5; D gene ambiguous. CDR1 and CDR2 from the germline V gene are MDHEN and SYDVKM. CDR3 length equals 15 residues. The V end was cut by 6 bases, the J end by 3 bases, with 17 bases between. The full variable domain, its missing parts supplied by reference TRBV28 and TRBJ2-5, is DVKVTQSSRYLVKRTGEKVFLECVQDMDHENMFWYRQDPGLGLRLIYFSYDVKMKEKGDIPEGYSVSREKKERFSLILESASTNQTSMYLCASRAPFGAEETQYFGPGTRLLVL.

The CDR3 loop reads CASKGGLAGGNEQFF. DNA of the CDR3: TGTGCCAGCAAGGGCGGACTAGCGGGGGGTAATGAGCAGTTCTTC. This chain connects TRBV2 to TRBJ2-1; 14 positions agree with TRBD2. This CDR3 region has 15 residues. Germline V gene data show CDR1 as SNHLY and CDR2 as FYNNEI. V was clipped by 7 bases and J by 7 bases; unmatched bases: 6.

This clonotype turned up a few times. The rearrangement links TRBV6-2 or TRBV6-3 to TRBJ2-7; a weak D match, TRBD1 (6 bases). Trimming cost V 6 bases and J 2 bases, with 17 bases left between them. The CDR3 is made up of 15 amino acids. Germline assignment: CDR1 MNHEY and CDR2 SVGEGT. As DNA, the CDR3 is TGTGCCAGCAGCGACCGCGGACAGACTGCCTACGAGCAGTACTTC. It encodes CASSDRGQTAYEQYF.

This clonotype was detected only a few times. The chain combines TRBV24-1 with TRBJ2-3; TRBD1 agrees at 7 bases. The CDR3 covers 14 residues. From germline, CDR1 is KGHDR and CDR2 SFDVKD. The J segment lost 1 base and the V segment lost 6 bases, leaving 3 bases of the junction unmatched. The CDR3 nucleotides are TGTGCCACCAGTTCCGGGACAGGCACAGATACGCAGTATTTT. This translates into CATSSGTGTDTQYF.